The 28 T cell receptor beta chains given below trace back to one sample, sequenced in a study of response to subunit inactivated influenza vaccine. TCRdb processed the RT-PCR reads anew with MiXCR; each CDR3 protein has one entry. The data show approximately 170,000 distinct CDR3 sequences, around 14% seen once. The sample here was CD8+ T cells sorted from PBMCs, taken 4 to 6 days after vaccination. All receptors come from a man between 45 and 60 years old who received an inactivated influenza vaccine.

This clonotype turned up a few times. J is TRBJ2-1 and V is TRBV7-3; 8 bases are shared with TRBD2. Germline lookup yields CDR1 SGHTA and CDR2 FQGTGA. V dropped 0 bases and J dropped 7; count of bases not matched to a gene: 8. CDR3 length equals 16 residues. CDR3: CASSLTPGGPINEQFF. The CDR3 bases are TGTGCCAGCAGCTTAACCCCGGGAGGGCCTATAAATGAGCAGTTCTTC.

This chain joins TRBV9 and TRBJ1-5; the D gene is possibly TRBD1 (6 bases). Germline V CDR1 and CDR2: SGDLS, YYNGEE. The V gene lost 0 bases and the J gene lost 4 bases, with 8 bases spanning the gap. The CDR3 contains 14 residues. CDR3 sequence (DNA): TGTGCCAGCAGCGTAGAGGGGGGGAATCAGCCCCAGCATTTT. Its protein is CASSVEGGNQPQHF.

This clonotype has only a few counts. The V call is TRBV6-5, the J call TRBJ2-1; D remains ambiguous. This CDR3 comprises 14 residues. Germline CDR1 MNHEY, CDR2 SVGAGI. Trimming took off 0 bases at V and 3 bases at J, with 6 bases between the two ends. CDR3: CASSYSDNYNEQFF. The CDR3 bases are TGTGCCAGCAGTTACTCCGACAACTACAATGAGCAGTTCTTC.

This clonotype was seen a few times. Compared with germline, one end of the junction differs, possibly owing to a read error. J is TRBJ2-3 and V is TRBV15, with D unclear. Germline V gene lookup returns CDR1 LNHNV and CDR2 YYDKDF (reference sequence). The CDR3 has 16 residues. The CDR3 DNA sequence: TGTGCCACCAGCGGAGAGACTCTTCAGAGCACAGATACGCAGTATTTT. Amino acids: CATSGETLQSTDTQYF. Supplemented by reference TRBV15 and TRBJ2-3, the full variable domain reads DAMVIQNPRYQVTQFGKPVTLSCSQTLNHNVMYWYQQKSSQAPKLLFHYYDKDFNNEADTPDNFQSRRPNTSFCFLDIRSPGLGDTAMYLCATSGETLQSTDTQYFGPGTRLTVL.

The chain uses TRBV5-1 and TRBJ2-7; D uncertain. Trimming stripped 5 bases from V and 3 bases from J, with 21 bases between. Germline CDR1 is SGHRS and CDR2 is YFSETQ. The CDR3 extends over 16 amino acids. The CDR3, as DNA: TGCGCCAGCAGGCTGGCCTATGCTGGAGTAGGCTACGAGCAGTACTTC. This codes for CASRLAYAGVGYEQYF.

The chain employs TRBV3-1 and TRBJ1-1; 8 bases fit TRBD1. The V gene end was trimmed by 0 bases and the J gene end by 5 bases; junction bases not matched to a gene: 11. Germline V gives CDR1 LGHDT, CDR2 YNNKEL (reference sequence). CDR3 size: 17 residues. The CDR3 is CASSQESSTDRVTEAFF. CDR3 nucleotide sequence: TGTGCCAGCAGCCAAGAATCCTCGACGGACAGGGTTACTGAAGCTTTCTTT. The whole variable domain, filled in from reference TRBV3-1 and TRBJ1-1, reads DTAVSQTPKYLVTQMGNDKSIKCEQNLGHDTMYWYKQDSKKFLKIMFSYNNKELIINETVPNRFSPKSPDKAHLNLHINSLELGDSAVYFCASSQESSTDRVTEAFFGQGTRLTVV.

This sequence joins TRBV7-9 and TRBJ2-5; perhaps TRBD2 as D (7 bases). The CDR3 consists of 14 residues. Between the trimmed V and J ends, which lost 5 bases and 5 bases, there was a span of 15 bases. The germline gives CDR1 SEHNR, CDR2 FQNEAQ (reference sequence). The chain's CDR3 is CASSPPPGGETQYF. In DNA, the CDR3 is TGTGCCAGCAGCCCACCGCCGGGGGGCGAGACCCAGTACTTC.

This clonotype has a handful of counts. This chain links TRBV27 with TRBJ1-2; 9 bases line up with TRBD1. Trimming at V came to 4 bases and at J to 4 bases, leaving 4 bases not matched to a gene. The CDR3 runs to 14 residues. Per the germline V gene, CDR1 is MNHEY and CDR2 is SMNVEV (reference sequence). CDR3 region: CASSSTGGGYGYTF. For the CDR3, the DNA is TGTGCCAGCAGTTCGACAGGGGGTGGCTATGGCTACACCTTC.

This clonotype has more than one count but fewer than ten. This chain connects TRBV5-1 to TRBJ2-3; no clear D gene. The CDR3 spans 15 residues. Germline V lookup: CDR1 SGHRS, CDR2 YFSETQ. V was pared by 2 bases and J by 0 bases, with 10 bases between. The CDR3 DNA reads as TGCGCCAGCAGCTTTCGGTCACCTAGCACAGATACGCAGTATTTT. This sequence encodes CASSFRSPSTDTQYF.

The gene calls are TRBV29-1 and TRBJ2-7, with D hard to call. Trimming took off 7 bases at V and 7 bases at J, with 14 bases between the two ends. Looked up from germline, CDR1 is SQVTM and CDR2 is ANQGSEA. CDR3 length: 11 amino acids. CDR3 DNA sequence: TGCAGCGCCCTGGAAGTTCAAGAGCAGTACTTC. Its protein is CSALEVQEQYF.

CDR3 region: CASSYGTRTGYTF. As DNA, the CDR3 is TGTGCCAGCAGTTACGGGACCCGAACGGGCTACACCTTC. V is TRBV6-5 and J is TRBJ1-2; the D gene is possibly TRBD1 (5 bases). Looked up from germline, CDR1 is MNHEY and CDR2 is SVGAGI. This CDR3 spans 13 amino acids. Trimming took 2 bases from V and 8 from J, leaving 12 bases between them.

The chain is built from TRBV14 and TRBJ1-1; D is unclear. V was pared by 6 bases and J by 3 bases, with 14 bases between. This CDR3 comprises 14 residues. Germline CDR1 reads SGHDN; CDR2 reads FVKESK. Here the CDR3 DNA reads TGTGCCAGCAGTTGGATAGGCGGGGACACTGAAGCTTTCTTT. Translated: CASSWIGGDTEAFF.

This clonotype was counted at least ten times. The chain carries TRBV7-9 and TRBJ2-2, with 9 bases matching TRBD2. The length of the CDR3 is 17 residues. J was trimmed by 3 bases and V by 2 bases; bases with no gene match: 7. Germline lookup yields CDR1 SEHNR and CDR2 FQNEAQ (reference sequence). The CDR3 DNA sequence: TGTGCCAGCAGCTTAAGTCTAGCGGGGACGCACACCGGGGAGCTGTTTTTT. Protein: CASSLSLAGTHTGELFF.

The chain recombines TRBV4-3 with TRBJ2-5; 16 nucleotides match TRBD2. Germline V gives CDR1 LGHNA, CDR2 YSLEER. V was pared by 0 bases and J by 2 bases, with 9 bases of the junction left unmatched. The CDR3 contains 20 residues. The CDR3 sequence: CASSQDLGTSGGVDQETQYF. The CDR3 nucleotides are TGCGCCAGCAGCCAAGATCTGGGGACTAGCGGGGGGGTGGATCAAGAGACCCAGTACTTC.

This rearrangement joins TRBV5-1 to TRBJ2-7, with no clear D. This CDR3 spans 14 amino acids. The V gene's germline CDR1 is SGHRS and CDR2 YFSETQ. V was cut by 0 bases and J by 2 bases, with 9 bases left in between. Here the CDR3 reads CASSLAGSAYEQYF. The CDR3 DNA is TGCGCCAGCAGCTTGGCCGGTTCTGCCTACGAGCAGTACTTC.

This clonotype was seen a few times. The gene calls are TRBV24-1 and TRBJ2-3; 12 nucleotides align to TRBD2. CDR3 size: 16 residues. The J segment lost 4 bases and the V segment lost 6 bases, leaving 7 bases of the junction unmatched. Germline CDR1 reads KGHDR; CDR2 reads SFDVKD. CDR3 nucleotide sequence: TGTGCCACCAGTACGACTAGCGGGAGTGAGGCAGATACGCAGTATTTT. It specifies CATSTTSGSEADTQYF.

This clonotype appeared many times. This CDR3 reads CASSFGGEAGELFF. In DNA, the CDR3 is TGTGCCAGCAGTTTCGGGGGGGAGGCCGGGGAGCTGTTTTTT. The rearrangement joins TRBV6-5 to TRBJ2-2; 8 bases align to TRBD2. The CDR3 sequence is 14 residues long. The junction had 4 bases not matched to a gene; V was cut back by 4 bases and J by 6 bases. Germline values: CDR1 MNHEY, CDR2 SVGAGI.

This chain links TRBV7-8 with TRBJ2-3; D ambiguous. The V gene lost 1 base and the J gene lost 2 bases, with 7 bases spanning the gap. CDR1 SGHVS and CDR2 FQNEAQ come from the germline V gene. This CDR3 is built from 14 residues. The CDR3: CASSLGRLTDTQYF. The CDR3 DNA reads TGTGCCAGCAGCTTAGGCCGCCTCACAGATACGCAGTATTTT.

Written as DNA, the CDR3 is TGTGCCTGGAGTAGGGGCAGTCGTATCTACGAGCAGTACTTC. Translated: CAWSRGSRIYEQYF. The chain carries TRBV30 and TRBJ2-7, with D possibly matching TRBD1 (5 bases). This CDR3 is built from 14 residues. V lost 2 bases to trimming and J lost 3 bases, with 14 bases between them. Germline V lookup: CDR1 GTSNPN, CDR2 SVGIG (reference sequence).

The CDR3 sequence: CSAGVTNEKLFF. The CDR3 region has the DNA TGCAGTGCGGGTGTGACTAATGAAAAACTGTTTTTT. The V and J genes are TRBV20-1 and TRBJ1-4; D is ambiguous. V dropped 6 bases and J dropped 2 bases, with 7 bases sitting between them. The CDR3 length is 12 residues. Germline V gives CDR1 DFQATT, CDR2 SNEGSKA (reference sequence).

This clonotype showed up many times. V and J are TRBV4-3 and TRBJ2-5, with D tentatively TRBD1 (6 bases). This CDR3 region has 15 residues. Trimming removed 0 bases at V and 2 bases at J, with 10 bases between. Looked up from germline, CDR1 is LGHNA and CDR2 is YSLEER. CDR3 in amino acids: CASSQDYRVQETQYF. The CDR3 DNA is TGCGCCAGCAGCCAAGATTACAGGGTGCAAGAGACCCAGTACTTC.

This clonotype turned up a few times. The chain joins TRBV7-2 to TRBJ2-3, with TRBD2 identical over 8 bases. The CDR3 contains 17 residues. CDR1 and CDR2 from the germline V gene are SGHTA and FQGNSA. The J segment lost 4 bases and the V segment lost 7 bases, leaving 16 bases of the junction unmatched. The chain's CDR3 is CASIKLIGGAIADTQYF. CDR3 DNA: TGTGCCAGCATTAAACTCATCGGGGGGGCCATTGCAGATACGCAGTATTTT.

This chain links TRBV6-1 with TRBJ1-1; TRBD1 aligns across 8 bases. The CDR3 runs to 16 residues. With V trimmed by 7 bases and J by 5 bases, 15 bases remained unmatched. CDR1 and CDR2 from the germline V gene are MNHNS and SASEGT. The CDR3 loop reads CASNVRTGHFRTEAFF. In nucleotides, the CDR3 is TGTGCCAGCAATGTGAGGACAGGGCATTTCAGGACTGAAGCTTTCTTT.

This clonotype has ten or more counts. The chain couples TRBV7-9 to TRBJ2-5; D assignment may be TRBD1 or TRBD2 (6 bases each). The germline CDR1 and CDR2 sequences are SEHNR and FQNEAQ (reference sequence). This CDR3 has 14 amino acids. Deletions cut 6 bases from V and 0 bases from J, with 11 bases between. The CDR3 region has the DNA TGTGCCAGCAGGGGGGCGGGGAACCAAGAGACCCAGTACTTC. Its protein product is CASRGAGNQETQYF.

This clonotype was seen only a few times. This chain connects TRBV12-3 or TRBV12-4 to TRBJ1-2; D is unresolved. The CDR3 sequence is 14 residues long. The germline V and J ends were trimmed by 3 bases and 1 base, with 9 bases remaining between them. DNA for the CDR3: TGTGCCAGCAGTTTTTACGGTCGTAACTATGGCTACACCTTC. Translating it yields CASSFYGRNYGYTF.

V is TRBV11-1 and J is TRBJ2-7; 14 bases align to TRBD2. With 11 bases clipped from V and 2 bases from J, the junction kept 17 bases outside the gene matches. The CDR3 is 18 residues long. Germline-derived CDR1 and CDR2 are SGHAT and FQDESV (reference sequence). The CDR3 loop is CAGGESTGTSGSPYEQYF. CDR3 nucleotides: TGTGCCGGGGGGGAATCAACCGGGACTAGCGGGAGCCCCTACGAGCAGTACTTC.

In its sample, this clonotype was seen many times. This chain links TRBV28 with TRBJ1-5; perhaps TRBD1 as D (5 bases). The length of the CDR3 is 16 residues. Per germline, CDR1 MDHEN and CDR2 SYDVKM. Trimming pared 5 bases from V and 2 bases from J, leaving 16 bases between. CDR3 protein: CASSTPRAKGNQPQHF. The DNA for the CDR3 is TGTGCCAGCAGTACCCCCAGGGCCAAGGGCAATCAGCCCCAGCATTTT.

This chain links TRBV11-2 with TRBJ1-3; 7 bases are a match to TRBD1. Germline CDR1 SGHAT, CDR2 FQNNGV. After removal of 3 bases from V and 0 bases from J, the junction contained 8 bases not matched to a gene. CDR3 size: 17 residues. The CDR3 is CASSLPGTDNSGNTIYF. In DNA, the CDR3 is TGTGCCAGCAGCTTGCCCGGGACAGACAACTCTGGAAACACCATATATTTT.